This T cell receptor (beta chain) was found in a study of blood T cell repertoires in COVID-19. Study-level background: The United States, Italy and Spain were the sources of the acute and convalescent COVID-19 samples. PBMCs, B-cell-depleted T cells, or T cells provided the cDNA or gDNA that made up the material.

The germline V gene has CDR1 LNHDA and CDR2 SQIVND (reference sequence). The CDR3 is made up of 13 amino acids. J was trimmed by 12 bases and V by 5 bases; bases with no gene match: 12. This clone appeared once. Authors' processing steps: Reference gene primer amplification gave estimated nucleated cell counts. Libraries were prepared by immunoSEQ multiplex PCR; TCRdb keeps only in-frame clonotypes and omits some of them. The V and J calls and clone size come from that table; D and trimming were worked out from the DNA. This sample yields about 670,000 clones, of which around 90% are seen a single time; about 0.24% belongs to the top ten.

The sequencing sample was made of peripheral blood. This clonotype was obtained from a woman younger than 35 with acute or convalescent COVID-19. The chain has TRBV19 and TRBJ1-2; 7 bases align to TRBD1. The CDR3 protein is CASSDRDRHRDTF. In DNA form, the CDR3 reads TGTGCCAGTAGTGACCGGGACAGACACCGTGACACCTTC.